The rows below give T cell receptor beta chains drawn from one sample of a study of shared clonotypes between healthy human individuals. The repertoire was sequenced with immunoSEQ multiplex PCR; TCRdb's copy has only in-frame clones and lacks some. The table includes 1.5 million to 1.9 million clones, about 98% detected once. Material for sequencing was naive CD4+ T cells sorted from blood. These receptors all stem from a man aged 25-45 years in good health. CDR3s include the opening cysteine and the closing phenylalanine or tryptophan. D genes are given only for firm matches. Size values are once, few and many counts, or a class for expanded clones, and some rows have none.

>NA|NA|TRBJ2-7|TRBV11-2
TGTGCCAGCAGCTTCTGGCTCGGAACCTACGAGCAGTACTTC
CASSFWLGTYEQYF
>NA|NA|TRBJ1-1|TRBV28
TGTGCCAGCAGCCCGGCGACAGGCATGAACACTGAAGCTTTCTTT
CASSPATGMNTEAFF
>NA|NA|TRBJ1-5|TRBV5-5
TGTGCCAGCAGCCGATACCAGGGGAATCAGCCCCAGCATTTT
CASSRYQGNQPQHF
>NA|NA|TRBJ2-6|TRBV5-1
TGCGCCAGCAGCTTTTCCGGGGTCGGGGCCAACGTCCTGACTTTC
CASSFSGVGANVLTF
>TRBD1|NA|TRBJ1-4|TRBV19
TGTGCCAGTAAAGACAGGGGCTACAATGAAAAACTGTTTTTT
CASKDRGYNEKLFF
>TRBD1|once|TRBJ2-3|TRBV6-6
TGTGCCAGCAGTCTACCGGGACAGGGGTTGGATACGCAGTATTTT
CASSLPGQGLDTQYF
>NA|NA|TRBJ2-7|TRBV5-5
TGTGCCAGCAGCCCTATTACAGGCGAGGGAACCTACGAGCAGTACTTC
CASSPITGEGTYEQYF
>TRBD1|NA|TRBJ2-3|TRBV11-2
TGTGCCAGCAGCCACCCCACAGGGGGCATTACAGATACGCAGTATTTT
CASSHPTGGITDTQYF
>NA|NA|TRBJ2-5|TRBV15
TGTGCCACCAGCGTCGGGGGAGCCTCTGAGACCCAGTACTTC
CATSVGGASETQYF
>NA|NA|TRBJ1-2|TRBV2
TGTGCCAGTTATGGACTGACTAACTATGGCTACACCTTC
CASYGLTNYGYTF
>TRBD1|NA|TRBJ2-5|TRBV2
TGTGCCAGCAGTGAATCCAGGACAGGGGGAAGGAAAGAGACCCAGTACTTC
CASSESRTGGRKETQYF
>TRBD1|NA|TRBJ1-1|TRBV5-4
TGTGCCAGCAGCTTACAGGGGGACACTGAAGCTTTCTTT
CASSLQGDTEAFF
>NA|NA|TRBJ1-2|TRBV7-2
TGTGCCAGCAGCTCGCCTGGGACGTGGGGCTACACCTTC
CASSSPGTWGYTF
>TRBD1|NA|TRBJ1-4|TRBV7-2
TGTGCCAGCAGCCGGGGACAGAATAATGAAAAACTGTTTTTT
CASSRGQNNEKLFF
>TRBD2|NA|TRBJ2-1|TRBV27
TGTGCCAGCGGAGGACTAGCGGGAGTTAATGAGCAGTTCTTC
CASGGLAGVNEQFF
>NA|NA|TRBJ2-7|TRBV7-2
TGTGCCAGCAGCGGCCGGGACTCCTCCTACGAGCAGTACTTC
CASSGRDSSYEQYF
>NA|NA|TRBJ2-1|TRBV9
TGTGCCAAGCGCTGCTGTTCTAGCGTCTGCAATGAGCAGTTCTTC
CAKRCCSSVCNEQFF
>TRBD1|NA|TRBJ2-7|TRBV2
TGTGCCAGCAGTAGGACAGGGCTGTACGAGCAGTACTTC
CASSRTGLYEQYF
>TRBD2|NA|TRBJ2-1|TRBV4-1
TGCGCCAGCAGCCCCCCGAGCGGGAGGGGGTACAATGAGCAGTTCTTC
CASSPPSGRGYNEQFF
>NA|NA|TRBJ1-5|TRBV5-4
TGTGCCAGCAGCCTTTTAGGTCAGCCCCAGCATTTT
CASSLLGQPQHF
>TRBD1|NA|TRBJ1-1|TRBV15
TGTGCCACCAGCAGAGATCTGACAGGGGAGAACACTGAAGCTTTCTTT
CATSRDLTGENTEAFF
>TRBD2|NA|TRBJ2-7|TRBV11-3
TGTGCCAGCAGCCCCGGGCGGGAGAGGGAGCAGTACTTC
CASSPGREREQYF
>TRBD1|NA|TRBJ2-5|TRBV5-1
TGCGCCAGCAGCGCCGGGACAGCTCGTGGGGAGACCCAGTACTTC
CASSAGTARGETQYF
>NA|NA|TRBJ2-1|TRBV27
TGTGCCAGCAGAATCCCGGGTAGCGGCTCCTACAATGAGCAGTTCTTC
CASRIPGSGSYNEQFF
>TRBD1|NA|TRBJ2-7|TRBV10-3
TGTGCCATCAGTCCCCCCTACCGGACAGGGGTAAGTTACGAGCAGTACTTC
CAISPPYRTGVSYEQYF
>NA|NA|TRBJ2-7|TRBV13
TGTGCCAGCAGCCCTCTTGACGGGGGGCTCCACAACGAGCAGTACTTC
CASSPLDGGLHNEQYF
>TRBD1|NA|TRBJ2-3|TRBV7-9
TGTGCCAGCAGCTTATTTTTGGGGACAGGTAATCCAGATACGCAGTATTTT
CASSLFLGTGNPDTQYF
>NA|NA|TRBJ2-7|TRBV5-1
TGCGCCAGCAGCTTGGATGGGCAGGGGTTCTACGAGCAGTACTTC
CASSLDGQGFYEQYF
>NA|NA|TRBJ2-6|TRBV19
TGTGCCAGTAGTAATGGTGGGGCCAACGTCCTGACTTTC
CASSNGGANVLTF
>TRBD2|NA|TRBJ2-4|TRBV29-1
TGCAGCGTTGAAGAGGTTTGGGGGGGAAATTCCTACTTC
CSVEEVWGGNSYF
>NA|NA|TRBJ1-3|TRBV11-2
TGTGCCAGCAGTCCTAAACCCGCCTACTCTGGAAACACCATATATTTT
CASSPKPAYSGNTIYF
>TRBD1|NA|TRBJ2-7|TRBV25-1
TGTGCCAGCAGTGGATATAGGACAGGGGGAAACGAGCAGTACTTC
CASSGYRTGGNEQYF
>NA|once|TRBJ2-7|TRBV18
TGTGCCAGCTCAGGGACGGGGGTCTCCTACGAGCAGTACTTC
CASSGTGVSYEQYF
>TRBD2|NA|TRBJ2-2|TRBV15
TGTGCCACCAGCAGAGATTTAGCGGGGAACACCGGGGAGCTGTTTTTT
CATSRDLAGNTGELFF
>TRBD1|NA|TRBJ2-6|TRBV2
TGTGCCAGCATTGGACAGGGCCGCTCTGGGGCCAACGTCCTGACTTTC
CASIGQGRSGANVLTF
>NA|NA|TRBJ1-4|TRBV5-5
TGTGCCAGCAGCTTATGGGAAAAACTGTTTTTT
CASSLWEKLFF
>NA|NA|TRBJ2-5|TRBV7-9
TGTGCCAGCAGCGCCCGGGACTCCTTACAGTACTTC
CASSARDSLQYF
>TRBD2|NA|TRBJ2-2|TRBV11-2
TGTGCCAGCAGCTATCTAGCGGGCCTGCCCGGGGAGCTGTTTTTT
CASSYLAGLPGELFF
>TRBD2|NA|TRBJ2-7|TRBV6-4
TGTGCCAGCAGTGTACTAGCGGGAGGCTCCTACGAGCAGTACTTC
CASSVLAGGSYEQYF
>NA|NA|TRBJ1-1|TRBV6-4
TGTGCCAGCAGTGACCACGGAGGCACTGAAGCTTTCTTT
CASSDHGGTEAFF
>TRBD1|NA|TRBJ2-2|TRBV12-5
TGTGCTAGTGGTTTGGTACAGGGGACGGTCTACGGGGAGCTGTTTTTT
CASGLVQGTVYGELFF
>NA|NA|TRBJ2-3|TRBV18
TGTGCCAGCTCACCACTTCACCTATCCTTCACAGATACGCAGTATTTT
CASSPLHLSFTDTQYF
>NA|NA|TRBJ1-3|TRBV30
TGTGCCTGGAGTAGAGGGCCTGACCCTTTTCCTGGAAACACCATATATTTT
CAWSRGPDPFPGNTIYF
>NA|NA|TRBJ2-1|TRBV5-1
TGCGCCAGCAGCTCACAGGGTTCGTTCGGGTTTGAGGAGCAGTTCTTC
CASSSQGSFGFEEQFF
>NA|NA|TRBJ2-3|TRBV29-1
TGCAGCGTTGAAATGAGCGGCACAGATACGCAGTATTTT
CSVEMSGTDTQYF
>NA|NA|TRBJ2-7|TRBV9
TGTGCCAGCAGCCCGCGGGGACAGAGCTCCTACGAGCAGTACTTC
CASSPRGQSSYEQYF
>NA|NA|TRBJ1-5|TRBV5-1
TGCGCCAGCAGCTTGGACCTCAATCAGCCCCAGCATTTT
CASSLDLNQPQHF
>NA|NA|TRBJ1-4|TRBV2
TGTGCCAGCAGTGAAAATAGGGTGGGTGAAAAACTGTTTTTT
CASSENRVGEKLFF
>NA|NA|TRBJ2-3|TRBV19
TGTGCCAGTAGTTTTCAGGGCATGAACACAGATACGCAGTATTTT
CASSFQGMNTDTQYF
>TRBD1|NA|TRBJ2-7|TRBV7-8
TGTGCCAGCAGCTTAGGGAACAGGGGGGAATTAGTCGAGCAGTACTTC
CASSLGNRGELVEQYF
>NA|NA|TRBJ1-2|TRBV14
TGTGCCAGCAGCCAAGATCTGGGCAGGGCGGTTGGCTACACCTTC
CASSQDLGRAVGYTF
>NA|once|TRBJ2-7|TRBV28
TGTGCCAGCAGTTTATTTACCTACGAGCAGTACTTC
CASSLFTYEQYF
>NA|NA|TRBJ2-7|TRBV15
TGTGCCACCAGCAGAGGCAGGGCCTCCTACGAGCAGTACTTC
CATSRGRASYEQYF
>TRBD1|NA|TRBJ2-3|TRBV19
TGTGCCAGTAGTTCCGCGGGACAGGGTGATACGCAGTATTTT
CASSSAGQGDTQYF
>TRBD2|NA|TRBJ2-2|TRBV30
TGTGCCTGGGCGCTCTGGGGAGGGAAAAACACCGGGGAGCTGTTTTTT
CAWALWGGKNTGELFF
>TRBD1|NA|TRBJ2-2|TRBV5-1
TGCGCCAGCAAACTACAGGGGCACACCGGGGAGCTGTTTTTT
CASKLQGHTGELFF
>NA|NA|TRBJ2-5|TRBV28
TGTGCCAGCAGTTCGGGCCGCGAGACCCAGTACTTC
CASSSGRETQYF
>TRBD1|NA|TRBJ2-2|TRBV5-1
TGCGCCAGCAGCTTTTCGCCAACAGGGGGCTCTCCGAACACCGGGGAGCTGTTTTTT
CASSFSPTGGSPNTGELFF
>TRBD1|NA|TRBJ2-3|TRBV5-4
TGTGCCAGCAGGATGACAGGGGCAACAGATACGCAGTATTTT
CASRMTGATDTQYF